This T cell receptor (beta chain) was captured by sequencing in a study of Ad26.COV2.S vaccination and SARS-CoV-2 variants listed by TCRdb under 2021. At the level of the whole study: Donors in the vaccine arm were drawn from COV1001, a phase I-IIa trial of Ad26.COV2.S in healthy adults that was multicentre, randomized, double-blind and placebo-controlled. The TCR-sequenced set comprised around 30 samples: around 20 Ad26.COV2.S vaccine recipients, 5 placebo recipients and 8 SARS-CoV-2 convalescent individuals. Sequencing of the TCRbeta repertoire served to evaluate the specificity and breadth of SARS-CoV-2-reactive T cell receptors following Ad26.COV2.S vaccination. Trial participants were randomized into five groups of five, in which low-dose or high-dose Ad26.COV2.S was given once or twice, or placebo was given on both occasions. Ad26.COV2.S was given intramuscularly at 5x10^10 or 1x10^11 viral particles, as a single shot or as two shots 56 days apart. Blinding of investigators to trial group allocation was maintained during experiments and outcome assessment. The research as a whole found: The study was not powered for comparison of responses between vaccine doses or regimens. According to the authors, total T cell responses may have been underestimated by the TCR breadth and depth analyses. Compared with placebo recipients, Ad26.COV2.S recipients showed higher spike-specific TCR breadth (P = 0.0014). Substantial breadth of spike-specific CD8+ and CD4+ T cell responses was reported after vaccination. Comparable non-spike TCR breadth was observed between vaccine and placebo recipients, consistent with only spike being contained in the vaccine.

TCRbeta CDR3 regions were sequenced with the immunoSEQ Assay. After extraction, genomic DNA underwent amplification by bias-controlled multiplex PCR, followed by high-throughput sequencing. The authors' analysis ran thus. To quantify the absolute abundance of every unique TCRbeta CDR3 region, sequences were collapsed and filtered. T cell fraction was estimated by normalization of TCRbeta template counts to usable DNA, with usable DNA being measured through amplification of reference genes present in all nucleated cells. Repertoire TCRs were annotated as SARS-CoV-2-specific by exact matching of V gene, CDR3 amino acid sequence and J gene to a known reactive TCR set. MIRA supplied the reference SARS-CoV-2 TCR set, which was filtered for enrichment in COVID-19-positive ImmuneCODE repertoires so that public or cross-reactive TCRs were removed. Drawing on the MIRA antigens, annotated TCRs were analysed further at the level of specific ORF or position within ORF. Breadth was defined as annotated unique rearrangements over total unique productive rearrangements; depth was the summed frequency of those rearrangements. Two-sided Wilcoxon rank-sum tests were used to compare TCR breadth between groups. TCRdb retrieved this table from immuneACCESS and kept in-frame rearrangements only. Not all clones are present; in checked studies, unresolved V genes account for under half, and no reason is known for the remainder. For V, J and clone size, that table is used; D and trimming come from the DNA. The sample table contains about 350,000 clones; only one count was recorded for 85% to 90% of them. Under 6% of the sample belongs to the ten largest clones.

The treatment or condition label of this sample denotes: 15 to 20 received Ad26.COV2.S at low or high dose, single or two shots; 5 received placebo; per-sample allocation not given. Repertoires of vaccine and placebo recipients were sequenced from samples taken on day 63 after the first injection. Cohort 1b enrolled about 25 adults aged 18-55 years at a single site in Boston, USA, between 29 July and 7 August 2020. Ad26.COV2.S was a replication-incompetent adenovirus type 26 vector that expressed a prefusion-stabilized SARS-CoV-2 spike protein derived from the original Wuhan strain. Regarding this clone: There is no known antigen for this receptor. No base quality values were provided; no much bigger clone lies one nucleotide off.

The sequencing here drew on peripheral blood, taken in a trial of Ad26.COV2.S vaccine versus placebo. This receptor was identified in a person aged 18 to 65 who received the Ad26.COV2.S COVID-19 vaccine or a placebo.

The bases read TGTGCCAGCAGTTCCGGGCAGCCTGGCCCTACCTATGGCTACACCTTC. Its protein product is CASSSGQPGPTYGYTF. Recombination joined TRBV28 with TRBJ1-2; the D gene is unclear. Per the germline V gene, MDHEN is the CDR1 and SYDVKM is the CDR2. There are 16 amino acids in the CDR3, from cysteine to phenylalanine inclusive. Only the CDR3 region is kept as DNA, spanning 48 bases read in frame from base 1. The junction shows trimming of 4 bases on V and 4 bases on J, plus 19 bases between the germline ends.